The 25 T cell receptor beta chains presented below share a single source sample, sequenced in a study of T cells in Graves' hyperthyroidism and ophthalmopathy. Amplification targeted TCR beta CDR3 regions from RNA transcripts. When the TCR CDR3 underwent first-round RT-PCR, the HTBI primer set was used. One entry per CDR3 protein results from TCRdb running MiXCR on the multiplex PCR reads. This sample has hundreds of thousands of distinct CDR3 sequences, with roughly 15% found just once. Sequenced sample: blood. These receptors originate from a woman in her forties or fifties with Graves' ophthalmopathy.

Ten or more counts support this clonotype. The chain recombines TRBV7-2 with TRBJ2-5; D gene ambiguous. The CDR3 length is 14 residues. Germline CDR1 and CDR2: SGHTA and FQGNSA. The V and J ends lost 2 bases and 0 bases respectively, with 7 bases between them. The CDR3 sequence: CASSLTWNQETQYF. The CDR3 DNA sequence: TGTGCCAGCAGCTTAACGTGGAACCAAGAGACCCAGTACTTC. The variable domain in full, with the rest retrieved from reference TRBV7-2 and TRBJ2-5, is GAGVSQSPSNKVTEKGKDVELRCDPISGHTALYWYRQSLGQGLEFLIYFQGNSAPDKSGLPSDRFSAERTGGSVSTLTIQRTQQEDSAVYLCASSLTWNQETQYFGPGTRLLVL.

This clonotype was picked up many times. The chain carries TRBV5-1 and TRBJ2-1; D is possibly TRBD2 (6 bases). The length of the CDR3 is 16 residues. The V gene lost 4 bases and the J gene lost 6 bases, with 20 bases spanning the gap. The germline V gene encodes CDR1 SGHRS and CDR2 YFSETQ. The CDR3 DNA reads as TGCGCCAGCAGCCCCCCCGGGACTCCTAGATCCAATGAGCAGTTCTTC. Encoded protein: CASSPPGTPRSNEQFF.

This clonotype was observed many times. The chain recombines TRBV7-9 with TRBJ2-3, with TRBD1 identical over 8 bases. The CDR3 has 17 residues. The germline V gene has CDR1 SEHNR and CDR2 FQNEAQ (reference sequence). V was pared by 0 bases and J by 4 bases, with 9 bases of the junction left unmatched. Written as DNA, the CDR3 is TGTGCCAGCAGCTTAGCGGCAGGGGGCGGAGTGGCAGATACGCAGTATTTT. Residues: CASSLAAGGGVADTQYF.

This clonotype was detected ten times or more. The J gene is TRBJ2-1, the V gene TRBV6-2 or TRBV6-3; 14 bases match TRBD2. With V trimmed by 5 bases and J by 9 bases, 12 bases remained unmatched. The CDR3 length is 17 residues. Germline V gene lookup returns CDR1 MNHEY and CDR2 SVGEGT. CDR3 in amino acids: CASSPLRLAGGKGEQFF. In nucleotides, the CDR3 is TGTGCCAGCAGTCCACTCCGACTAGCGGGAGGGAAGGGTGAGCAGTTCTTC.

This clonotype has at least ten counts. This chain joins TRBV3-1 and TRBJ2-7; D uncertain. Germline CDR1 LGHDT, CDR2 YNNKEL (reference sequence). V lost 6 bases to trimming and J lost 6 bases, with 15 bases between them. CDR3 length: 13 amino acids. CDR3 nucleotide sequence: TGTGCCAGCAGTTTGAGCCCCTCCGGCGAGCAGTACTTC. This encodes CASSLSPSGEQYF.

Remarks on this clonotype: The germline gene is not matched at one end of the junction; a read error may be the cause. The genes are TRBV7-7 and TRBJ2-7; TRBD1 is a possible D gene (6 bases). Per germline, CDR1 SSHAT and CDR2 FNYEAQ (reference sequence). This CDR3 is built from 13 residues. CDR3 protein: CASSSNRDTEQYF. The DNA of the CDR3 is TGTGCTAGCAGCTCAAACCGGGACACCGAGCAGTACTTC.

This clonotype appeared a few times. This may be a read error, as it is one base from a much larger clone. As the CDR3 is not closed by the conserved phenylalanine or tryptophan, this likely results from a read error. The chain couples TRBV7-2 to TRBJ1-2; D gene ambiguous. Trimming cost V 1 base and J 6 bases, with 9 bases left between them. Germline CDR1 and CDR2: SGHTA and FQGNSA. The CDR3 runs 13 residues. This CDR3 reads CASSLDVVDGYTL. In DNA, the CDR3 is TGTGCCAGCAGCTTAGACGTTGTTGATGGCTACACCCTC.

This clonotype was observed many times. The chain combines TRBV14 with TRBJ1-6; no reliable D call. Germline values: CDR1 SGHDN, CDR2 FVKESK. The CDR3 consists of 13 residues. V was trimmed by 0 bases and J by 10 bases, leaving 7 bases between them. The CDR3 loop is CASSQESQSPLHF. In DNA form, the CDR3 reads TGTGCCAGCAGCCAAGAAAGTCAATCACCCCTCCACTTT.

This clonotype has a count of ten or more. Here the CDR3 DNA reads TGTGCCAGCAGCTTAGTGTTCCCAGGGGACACCATATATTTT. It encodes CASSLVFPGDTIYF. The chain employs TRBV7-2 and TRBJ1-3; D possibly corresponds to TRBD1 (6 bases). The V end was cut by 1 base, the J end by 8 bases, with 12 bases between. The CDR3 is 14 amino acids. Germline lookup yields CDR1 SGHTA and CDR2 FQGNSA.

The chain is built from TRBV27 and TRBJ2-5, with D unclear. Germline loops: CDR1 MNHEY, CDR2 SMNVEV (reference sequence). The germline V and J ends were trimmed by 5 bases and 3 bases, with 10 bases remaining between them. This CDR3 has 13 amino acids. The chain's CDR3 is CASSPLVEETQYF. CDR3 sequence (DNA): TGTGCCAGCAGTCCCTTGGTTGAAGAGACCCAGTACTTC.

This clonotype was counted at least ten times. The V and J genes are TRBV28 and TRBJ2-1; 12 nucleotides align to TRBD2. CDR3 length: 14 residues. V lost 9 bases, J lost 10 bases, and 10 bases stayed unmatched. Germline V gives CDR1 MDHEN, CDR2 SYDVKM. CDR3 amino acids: CARTPWLAGGEQFF. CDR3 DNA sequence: TGTGCCAGGACACCGTGGCTAGCGGGGGGGGAGCAGTTCTTC.

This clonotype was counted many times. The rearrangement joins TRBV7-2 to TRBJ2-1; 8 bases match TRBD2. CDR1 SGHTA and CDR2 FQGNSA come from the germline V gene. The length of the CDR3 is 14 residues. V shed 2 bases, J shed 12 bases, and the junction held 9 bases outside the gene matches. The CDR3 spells CASSLFPAGDVQFF. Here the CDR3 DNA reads TGTGCCAGCAGCTTATTTCCAGCGGGAGACGTGCAGTTCTTC.

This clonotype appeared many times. CDR3 amino acids: CASSSSGTYNEQFF. CDR3 in DNA: TGTGCCAGCAGTTCTAGCGGGACCTACAATGAGCAGTTCTTC. The V and J genes are TRBV2 and TRBJ2-1, with 9 bases that match TRBD2. Germline V gene lookup returns CDR1 SNHLY and CDR2 FYNNEI. V shed 5 bases and J 2 bases; nucleotides not matched to a gene: 1. The CDR3 runs to 14 residues.

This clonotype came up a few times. CDR3 in amino acids: CSARHSMTYEQYF. The DNA for the CDR3 is TGCAGTGCCAGGCACAGCATGACCTACGAGCAGTACTTC. V gene TRBV20-1 combines with J gene TRBJ2-7, with unresolved D. Germline assignment: CDR1 DFQATT and CDR2 SNEGSKA (reference sequence). The V gene lost 6 bases and the J gene lost 2 bases, with 14 bases spanning the gap. This CDR3 has 13 residues.

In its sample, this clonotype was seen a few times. The DNA for the CDR3 is TGCAGCGTGGCCCGCGGACAGGGTTACGAGCAGTACTTC. This translates into CSVARGQGYEQYF. This sequence joins TRBV29-1 and TRBJ2-7; 8 bases are a match to TRBD1. V was clipped by 6 bases and J by 4 bases; unmatched bases: 8. CDR3 length: 13 amino acids. Per the germline V gene, CDR1 is SQVTM and CDR2 is ANQGSEA.

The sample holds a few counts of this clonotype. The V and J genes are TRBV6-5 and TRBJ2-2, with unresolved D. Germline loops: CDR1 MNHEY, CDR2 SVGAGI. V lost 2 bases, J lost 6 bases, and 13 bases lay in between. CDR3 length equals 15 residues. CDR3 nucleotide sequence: TGTGCCAGCAGTTACCCCTGGTCTTGGCCCGGGGAGCTGTTTTTT. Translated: CASSYPWSWPGELFF.

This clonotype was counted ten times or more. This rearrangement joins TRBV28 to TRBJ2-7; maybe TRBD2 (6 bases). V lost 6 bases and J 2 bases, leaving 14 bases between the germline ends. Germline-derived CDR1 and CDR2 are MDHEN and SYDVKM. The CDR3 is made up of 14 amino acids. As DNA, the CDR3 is TGTGCCAGCAGCGGGACTCTGGCTCCCTACGAGCAGTACTTC. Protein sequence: CASSGTLAPYEQYF.

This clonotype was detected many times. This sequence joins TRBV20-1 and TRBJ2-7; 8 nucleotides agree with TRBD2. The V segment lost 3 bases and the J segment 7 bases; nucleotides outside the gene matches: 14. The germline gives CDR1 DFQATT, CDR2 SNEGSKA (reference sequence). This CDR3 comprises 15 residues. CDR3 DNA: TGCAGTGCTAGGGAGGGACTAGAGCTTAGGAGGGAGCAGTACTTC. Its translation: CSAREGLELRREQYF.

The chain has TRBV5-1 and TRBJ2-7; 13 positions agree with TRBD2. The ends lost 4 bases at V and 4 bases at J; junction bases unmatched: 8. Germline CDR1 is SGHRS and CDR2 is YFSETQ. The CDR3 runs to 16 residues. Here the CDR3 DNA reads TGCGCCAGCAGCGCGACCGGGACTAGCGGGATATACGAGCAGTACTTC. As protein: CASSATGTSGIYEQYF.

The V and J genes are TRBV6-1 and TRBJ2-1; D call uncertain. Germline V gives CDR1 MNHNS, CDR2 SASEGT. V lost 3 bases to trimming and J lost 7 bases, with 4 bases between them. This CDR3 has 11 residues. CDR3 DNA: TGTGCCAGCAGTGACGGAAATGAGCAGTTCTTC. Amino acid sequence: CASSDGNEQFF.

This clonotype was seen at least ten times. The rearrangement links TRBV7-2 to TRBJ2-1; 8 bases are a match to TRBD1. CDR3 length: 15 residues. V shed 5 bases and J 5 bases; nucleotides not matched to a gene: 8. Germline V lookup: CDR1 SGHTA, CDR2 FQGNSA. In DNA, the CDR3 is TGTGCCAGCAGCCCCGGACAGGGCTACAACAATGAGCAGTTCTTC. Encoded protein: CASSPGQGYNNEQFF.

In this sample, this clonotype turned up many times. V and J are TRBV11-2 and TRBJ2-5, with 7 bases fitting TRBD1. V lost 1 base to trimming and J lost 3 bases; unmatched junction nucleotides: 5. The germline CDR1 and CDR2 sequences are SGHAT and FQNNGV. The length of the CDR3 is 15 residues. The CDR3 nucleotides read TGTGCCAGCAGCTTAGCTGCCGGGACAGAAGAGACCCAGTACTTC. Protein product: CASSLAAGTEETQYF.

In nucleotides, the CDR3 is TGCGCCAGCAGCCTCCTGGGACTAGCGGATAGCACAGATACGCAGTATTTT. Encoded protein: CASSLLGLADSTDTQYF. This chain links TRBV5-1 with TRBJ2-3; TRBD2 matches at 11 bases. CDR1 and CDR2 from the germline V gene are SGHRS and YFSETQ. Trimming removed 4 bases from V and 0 bases from J; junction bases left unmatched: 7. CDR3 length: 17 amino acids.

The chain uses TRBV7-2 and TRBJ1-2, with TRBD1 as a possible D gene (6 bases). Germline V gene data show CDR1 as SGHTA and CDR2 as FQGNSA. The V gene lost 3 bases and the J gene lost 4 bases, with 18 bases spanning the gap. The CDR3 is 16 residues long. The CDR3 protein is CASSLTDTGHPYGYTF. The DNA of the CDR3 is TGTGCCAGCAGCTTGACCGATACAGGGCACCCCTATGGCTACACCTTC.

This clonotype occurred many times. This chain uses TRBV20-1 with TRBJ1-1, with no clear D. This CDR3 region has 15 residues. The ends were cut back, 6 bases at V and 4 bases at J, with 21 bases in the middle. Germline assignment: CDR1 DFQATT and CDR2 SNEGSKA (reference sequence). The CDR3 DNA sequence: TGCAGTGCCGCGGTCGGCGGAAGTGCCGGCACTGAAGCTTTCTTT. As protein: CSAAVGGSAGTEAFF.